This T cell receptor (beta chain) originates from a study of blood T cell repertoires in COVID-19. Turning to the study itself: The United States, Italy and Spain supplied acute and convalescent COVID-19 samples.

Germline V lookup: CDR1 LGHDT, CDR2 YNNKEL (reference sequence). The length of the CDR3 is 15 residues. V lost 5 bases to trimming and J lost 2 bases; unmatched junction nucleotides: 7. The authors' processing: It was from reference gene primer amplification that nucleated cell counts were estimated. Assay: immunoSEQ multiplex PCR; the TCRdb copy retains only in-frame clones and omits some. V, J and clone size derive from that table, while D and trimming were established from the DNA sequence. Of roughly 150,000 clones in the sample, under 85% were seen once. The sequencing input was peripheral blood. The clonotype originates from a man aged 65 to 85 with acute or convalescent COVID-19. The chain combines TRBV3-1 (or the pseudogene TRBV3-2) with TRBJ2-7; 9 positions agree with TRBD1. The CDR3 DNA follows: TGTGCCAGCAGCGACACAGGGGGCGCCCCCTACGAGCAGTACTTC. This sequence encodes CASSDTGGAPYEQYF.